These 3 T cell receptor beta chains were sequenced from one sample in a study of blood T cell repertoires in COVID-19. Sequenced by immunoSEQ multiplex PCR; TCRdb stores in-frame clones only, minus some. The repertoire has 52,000 or so clones, about 88% of them found once; the top ten carry approximately 8.4%. Sequencing was done on a sample of peripheral blood. The receptors were gathered from a woman aged 70-85 years with active COVID-19.

For this clone: The germline gene is not matched at one end of the junction; a read error may be the cause. The V gene is TRBV2, the J gene TRBJ2-5; TRBD2 aligns across 7 bases. The CDR3 loop spans 15 amino acids. Germline V gene lookup returns CDR1 SNHLY and CDR2 FYNNEI. The CDR3 bases are TGTGCCAGCTGTGAGAAGGGGAGGGCGTGGGAGACCCAGTACTTC. As protein: CASCEKGRAWETQYF.

The chain recombines TRBV28 with TRBJ2-7; D not resolved. The germline CDR1 and CDR2 sequences are MDHEN and SYDVKM. This CDR3 spans 12 amino acids. Between the trimmed V and J ends, which lost 3 bases and 5 bases, there was a span of 8 bases. In DNA, the CDR3 is TGTGCCAGCAGTTTCTTAAGAGACGAGCAGTACTTC. It translates to CASSFLRDEQYF. Full variable domain (missing parts from reference TRBV28 and TRBJ2-7): DVKVTQSSRYLVKRTGEKVFLECVQDMDHENMFWYRQDPGLGLRLIYFSYDVKMKEKGDIPEGYSVSREKKERFSLILESASTNQTSMYLCASSFLRDEQYFGPGTRLTVT.

The rearrangement uses TRBV2 and TRBJ2-1; 7 positions match TRBD1. Germline CDR1 and CDR2: SNHLY and FYNNEI. The V and J ends lost 7 bases and 9 bases, in that order; junction bases with no gene match: 3. The CDR3 length is 11 residues. The CDR3 protein is CASTGQTEQFF. In DNA form, the CDR3 reads TGTGCCAGCACGGGACAGACTGAGCAGTTCTTC.